These 19 T cell receptor beta chains were sequenced from one sample in a study of Tregs in tolerant kidney transplant recipients. Data came from immunoSEQ multiplex PCR; TCRdb stores just in-frame clones and leaves some out. This sample yields under 100,000 clones, of which more than 80% are seen a single time; over 4% belongs to the top ten. The material sequenced was CD8+ T cells from blood. The receptors were sampled from a human donor in good health.

This clone was seen a single time. V is TRBV7-9 and J is TRBJ2-1; tentative D call: TRBD2 (5 bases). The V gene's germline CDR1 is SEHNR and CDR2 FQNEAQ (reference sequence). Trimming pared 5 bases from V and 8 bases from J, leaving 10 bases between. The CDR3 extends over 12 amino acids. CDR3 nucleotide sequence: TGTGCCAGCAGCCGCCTAGCAGATGAGCAGTTCTTC. Translation gives CASSRLADEQFF.

The V call is TRBV7-9, the J call TRBJ2-3; 9 bases are a match to TRBD2. The CDR3 consists of 15 residues. CDR1 is SEHNR, CDR2 FQNEAQ, per germline (reference sequence). Unmatched junction bases numbered 3, after V lost 5 bases and J lost 0 bases. In DNA, the CDR3 is TGTGCCAGCAGCCCAGCGGGAGGAAGCACAGATACGCAGTATTTT. Protein: CASSPAGGSTDTQYF.

V and J are TRBV10-3 and TRBJ2-1; D gene ambiguous. The length of the CDR3 is 15 residues. CDR1 and CDR2 from the germline V gene are ENHRY and SYGVKD. V was shortened by 0 bases and J by 8 bases, with 14 bases between the two germline ends. The CDR3, as DNA: TGTGCCATCAGTGAGTCGAGTCGGACCGGCCATGAGCAGTTCTTC. It specifies CAISESSRTGHEQFF.

As for this clone: Other DNA sequences in this sample translate to the same CDR3. The chain recombines TRBV4-1 with TRBJ2-5; no reliable D call. This CDR3 comprises 13 residues. Germline CDR1 reads MGHRA; CDR2 reads YSYEKL. Trimming cost V 0 bases and J 3 bases, with 5 bases left between them. The CDR3, as DNA: TGCGCCAGCAGCCAAGATGGAGAAGAGACCCAGTACTTC. Translation: CASSQDGEETQYF.

The genes are TRBV12-5 and TRBJ1-5; D remains ambiguous. The V gene lost 2 bases and the J gene lost 6 bases, with 11 bases spanning the gap. The CDR3 totals 14 residues. Per the germline V gene, CDR1 is LGHNT and CDR2 is FRNRAP. The CDR3 sequence is CASGLWSWIQPQHF. The CDR3 coding sequence is TGTGCTAGTGGTTTGTGGAGTTGGATTCAGCCCCAGCATTTT.

The genes are TRBV27 and TRBJ1-1, with TRBD1 as a possible D gene (5 bases). V was cut by 6 bases and J by 1 base, with 18 bases left in between. Germline loops: CDR1 MNHEY, CDR2 SMNVEV (reference sequence). The length of the CDR3 is 16 residues. CDR3 sequence: CASSMGLGRGNTEAFF. CDR3 DNA sequence: TGTGCCAGCAGCATGGGTTTGGGGAGGGGGAACACTGAAGCTTTCTTT.

The chain has TRBV5-6 and TRBJ2-7, with a possible D match to TRBD1 (6 bases). V was cut by 2 bases and J by 3 bases, with 9 bases left in between. Germline-derived CDR1 and CDR2 are SGHDT and YYEEEE. The CDR3 covers 13 residues. CDR3 sequence (DNA): TGTGCCAGCAGCTTCTCCAGGGGCTACGAGCAGTACTTC. Its protein product is CASSFSRGYEQYF.

The J gene is TRBJ2-3, the V gene TRBV9; TRBD2 matches at 10 bases. The CDR3 length is 15 residues. From germline, CDR1 is SGDLS and CDR2 YYNGEE. J lost 4 bases, V lost 3 bases, and 5 bases had no gene match. The CDR3 nucleotides are TGTGCCAGCAGCGATAGCGGGAGGCCCCCAGATACGCAGTATTTT. It translates to CASSDSGRPPDTQYF.

The chain joins TRBV5-4 to TRBJ2-5, with 10 bases identical to TRBD1. Germline loops: CDR1 SGHNT, CDR2 YYREEE (reference sequence). After removal of 3 bases from V and 5 bases from J, the junction contained 7 bases not matched to a gene. There are 15 residues in the CDR3. This CDR3 is CASSSEDRGEETQYF. CDR3 DNA: TGTGCCAGCAGCTCCGAGGACAGGGGGGAGGAGACCCAGTACTTC.

The CDR3 DNA reads TGTGCCAGCAGCCATACAGATACGCAGTATTTT. Translating it yields CASSHTDTQYF. This chain links TRBV9 with TRBJ2-3; D not resolved. Germline V gene sequence: CDR1 SGDLS, CDR2 YYNGEE. This CDR3 comprises 11 residues. The V end was cut by 4 bases, the J end by 3 bases, with 3 bases between.

The V gene is TRBV6-1, the J gene TRBJ1-1; D call uncertain. Germline CDR1 MNHNS, CDR2 SASEGT. This CDR3 has 13 amino acids. Trimming removed 6 bases at V and 0 bases at J, with 8 bases between. CDR3 nucleotide sequence: TGTGCCAGCAGCCCTCAAATGAACACTGAAGCTTTCTTT. This translates into CASSPQMNTEAFF.

This clone was counted once. The chain has TRBV9 and TRBJ1-6; TRBD1 matches at 7 bases. The germline CDR1 and CDR2 sequences are SGDLS and YYNGEE. The CDR3 consists of 15 residues. Losses at the gene ends were 0 bases for V and 7 bases for J; bases not matched to a gene: 4. The CDR3 here is CASSVAGTENSPLHF. CDR3 in DNA: TGTGCCAGCAGCGTAGCTGGGACAGAGAATTCACCCCTCCACTTT.

The table lists this clone with a count of one. The chain combines TRBV15 with TRBJ2-5; no reliable D call. The CDR3 has 11 residues. Germline CDR1 LNHNV, CDR2 YYDKDF (reference sequence). Trimming left V 0 bases short and J 7 bases short, with 3 bases between. The CDR3 loop is CATSRDTTQYF. CDR3 nucleotides: TGTGCCACCAGCAGAGACACGACCCAGTACTTC.

CDR3 in DNA: TGTGCCAGCAGCGGGACAGATTACGAGCAGTACTTC. Translated, it gives CASSGTDYEQYF. The rearrangement uses TRBV11-1 and TRBJ2-7; 7 positions match TRBD1. Germline CDR1 is SGHAT and CDR2 is FQDESV (reference sequence). This CDR3 comprises 12 residues. V lost 5 bases, J lost 4 bases, and 2 bases stayed unmatched. Complete variable domain (other parts from reference TRBV11-1 and TRBJ2-7): EAEVAQSPRYKITEKSQAVAFWCDPISGHATLYWYRQILGQGPELLVQFQDESVVDDSQLPKDRFSAERLKGVDSTLKIQPAELGDSAMYLCASSGTDYEQYFGPGTRLTVT.

This chain uses TRBV7-9 with TRBJ2-3, with 10 bases that match TRBD2. Trimming cost V 5 bases and J 5 bases; bases outside gene matches: 7. The germline V gene encodes CDR1 SEHNR and CDR2 FQNEAQ (reference sequence). The CDR3 is 15 amino acids. DNA of the CDR3: TGTGCCAGCAGCCCCCCGCTAGCGGGGGAAGATACGCAGTATTTT. Encoded protein: CASSPPLAGEDTQYF. The whole variable domain, remainder taken from reference TRBV7-9 and TRBJ2-3, is DTGVSQNPRHKITKRGQNVTFRCDPISEHNRLYWYRQTLGQGPEFLTYFQNEAQLEKSRLLSDRFSAERPKGSFSTLEIQRTEQGDSAMYLCASSPPLAGEDTQYFGPGTRLTVL.

This clone showed up just once. The V call is TRBV2, the J call TRBJ1-2, with D uncertain. Germline loops: CDR1 SNHLY, CDR2 FYNNEI. This CDR3 is 12 amino acids long. V was trimmed by 7 bases and J by 8 bases, leaving 14 bases between them. The CDR3 bases are TGTGCCAGCAAGGGCAAAGTGGAAGGCTACACCTTC. Translation: CASKGKVEGYTF.

This chain connects TRBV6-5 to TRBJ1-1; D not certain. V dropped 10 bases and J dropped 1 base, with 10 bases sitting between them. CDR3 length equals 12 residues. The germline V gene encodes CDR1 MNHEY and CDR2 SVGAGI. The CDR3 spells CATHLGNTEAFF. As DNA, the CDR3 is TGTGCCACCCACCTCGGGAACACTGAAGCTTTCTTT.

A note on this clone: The junction departs from germline at one end; a sequencing error may be responsible. The CDR3 here is CASSPLLAGGLNEQFF. CDR3 bases: TGTGCTAGCAGTCCGCTTCTAGCGGGGGGGCTCAATGAGCAGTTCTTC. This chain uses TRBV7-7 with TRBJ2-1, with TRBD2 identical over 12 bases. This CDR3 has 16 amino acids. CDR1 SSHAT and CDR2 FNYEAQ come from the germline V gene (reference sequence).

The rearrangement joins TRBV27 to TRBJ2-2; 7 nucleotides align to TRBD1. The CDR3 runs to 14 residues. J was trimmed by 3 bases and V by 6 bases; bases with no gene match: 4. CDR1 MNHEY and CDR2 SMNVEV come from the germline V gene (reference sequence). The CDR3 nucleotides read TGTGCCAGCAGGCCGGGACAGTACACCGGGGAGCTGTTTTTT. This codes for CASRPGQYTGELFF.